This T cell receptor (beta chain) emerged from a study of Ad26.COV2.S vaccination and SARS-CoV-2 variants. Study summary: This donor came from the COV1001 trial of Ad26.COV2.S. Into the muscle, Ad26.COV2.S was dosed once or twice, 56 days apart.

Study observations and caveats: Vaccine and placebo recipients had similar non-spike TCR breadth.

Documented treatment: roughly 20 received Ad26.COV2.S at low or high dose, single or two shots; 5 received placebo; per-sample allocation not given. On day 63 after the first injection, vaccine and placebo recipients gave samples. Boston hosted the donor, who was an adult aged 18-55 years. Trimming took 4 bases from V and 6 from J, leaving 10 bases between them. The CDR3 is 14 amino acids. In the case of this clone: Its target is not known.

Clones were read by immunoSEQ multiplex PCR, and TCRdb kept only the in-frame ones, dropping some. Here the sample spans about 460,000 clones, 70% to 90% being singletons. V usage is TRBV23-1 and J usage is TRBJ1-6; no reliable D call. TRBV23-1 is assigned to the ORF class and has an uncertain function. The sequencing here drew on peripheral blood, taken in a trial of Ad26.COV2.S vaccine versus placebo. The clonotype was recovered from a person aged 18-65 years who received the Ad26.COV2.S COVID-19 vaccine or a placebo. The CDR3 protein is CASSRSPFNSPLHF. For the CDR3, the DNA is TGCGCCAGCAGTCGGAGTCCCTTTAATTCACCCCTCCACTTT.